One sample yielded the 32 T cell receptor beta chains listed below, sequenced in a study of blood T cells in healthy people across ages. The second PCR ran about 7 to 12 cycles with a sample-barcoded 5' primer and J-beta primers. TCRdb reprocessed the 5' RACE reads with MiXCR, giving one entry per CDR3 protein. The sample records almost 1 million distinct CDR3 sequences, roughly 50% being singletons. Sequenced: blood. The source is a woman aged 55-70 years in good health.

For this clonotype: Being one base from a much bigger clone, this may be a read error. The chain uses TRBV21-1 and TRBJ2-6; the table's D gene call, TRBD2, was not cross checked with the DNA. TRBV21-1 is classified as a pseudogene. The CDR3 totals 17 residues. CDR3 in DNA: TGTGCCAGCAGCAAAGCTCGCGGGGACTTCACAGCCAACGTCCTGACTTTC. Translation gives CASSKARGDFTANVLTF.

The chain carries TRBV30 and TRBJ1-2; D uncertain. The CDR3 length is 13 residues. CDR1 GTSNPN and CDR2 SVGIG come from the germline V gene (reference sequence). V was shortened by 0 bases and J by 2 bases, with 7 bases between the two germline ends. The CDR3: CAWSVEENYGYTF. The DNA for the CDR3 is TGTGCCTGGAGTGTAGAAGAGAACTATGGCTACACCTTC.

The chain employs TRBV28 and TRBJ2-1; 9 bases line up with TRBD2. Germline CDR1 reads MDHEN; CDR2 reads SYDVKM. The CDR3 is 16 amino acids. V lost 5 bases to trimming and J lost 4 bases; unmatched junction nucleotides: 9. The chain's CDR3 is CASSQIAGELYNEQFF. The DNA of the CDR3 is TGTGCCAGCAGTCAAATAGCGGGAGAGCTTTACAATGAGCAGTTCTTC.

The V and J genes are TRBV10-3 and TRBJ1-1, with 7 bases matching TRBD1. Unmatched junction bases numbered 6, after V lost 0 bases and J lost 8 bases. CDR1 is ENHRY, CDR2 SYGVKD, per germline. This CDR3 spans 14 amino acids. The CDR3 protein is CAISESPGQREAFF. The CDR3 bases are TGTGCCATCAGTGAGTCGCCGGGACAGAGAGAAGCTTTCTTT.

The chain carries TRBV5-1 and TRBJ2-3; D gene uncertain. V was trimmed by 0 bases and J by 6 bases, leaving 8 bases between them. The CDR3 is 13 amino acids. Per the germline V gene, CDR1 is SGHRS and CDR2 is YFSETQ. The DNA of the CDR3 is TGCGCCAGCAGCTTGGACCAGGCGGATACGCAGTATTTT. Translating gives CASSLDQADTQYF. The whole variable domain, remainder taken from reference TRBV5-1 and TRBJ2-3, is KAGVTQTPRYLIKTRGQQVTLSCSPISGHRSVSWYQQTPGQGLQFLFEYFSETQRNKGNFPGRFSGRQFSNSRSEMNVSTLELGDSALYLCASSLDQADTQYFGPGTRLTVL.

This clonotype appeared a single time. The chain employs TRBV5-1 and TRBJ2-7; 9 bases map to TRBD2. The J call may be faulty, since TRBJ2-5 better matches the DNA end. The CDR3 consists of 14 residues. Per the germline V gene, CDR1 is SGHRS and CDR2 is YFSETQ. CDR3 coding DNA: TGCGCCAGCAATGCGGGAGGGCCCAAGGAGACCCAGTACTTC. Translated: CASNAGGPKETQYF.

This clonotype was counted between two and nine times. V usage is TRBV20-1 and J usage is TRBJ2-4, with D maybe TRBD2 (7 bases). The V end lost 1 base, the J end lost 8 bases, and 12 bases lay between the germline ends. Germline V gives CDR1 DFQATT, CDR2 SNEGSKA (reference sequence). The CDR3 extends over 13 amino acids. This chain's CDR3 is CSARGGGRYIQYF. CDR3 bases: TGCAGTGCTAGAGGGGGGGGCAGGTACATTCAGTACTTC.

This clonotype has a handful of counts. The chain employs TRBV7-9 and TRBJ2-7; 14 bases align to TRBD2. Germline V lookup: CDR1 SEHNR, CDR2 FQNEAQ (reference sequence). The V and J ends lost 5 bases and 0 bases, in that order; junction bases with no gene match: 3. The CDR3 covers 16 residues. Here the CDR3 DNA reads TGTGCCAGCAGCAGGACTAGCGGGAGGTTCTCCTACGAGCAGTACTTC. Protein product: CASSRTSGRFSYEQYF.

This chain links TRBV20-1 with TRBJ1-2; D ambiguous. CDR1 is DFQATT, CDR2 SNEGSKA, per germline (reference sequence). This CDR3 spans 15 amino acids. V lost 3 bases and J lost 5, with 19 bases in between. CDR3 protein: CSASSHSTRSYGYTF. The CDR3 nucleotides are TGCAGTGCTAGTTCGCATTCAACTCGGAGTTATGGCTACACCTTC.

The rearrangement uses TRBV7-9 and TRBJ2-1, with 11 positions matching TRBD1. J was trimmed by 8 bases and V by 5 bases; bases with no gene match: 8. The germline gives CDR1 SEHNR, CDR2 FQNEAQ (reference sequence). CDR3 length equals 15 residues. The CDR3 here is CASSRGQGGSDEQFF. CDR3 coding DNA: TGTGCCAGCAGCCGGGGACAGGGGGGTAGCGATGAGCAGTTCTTC.

This clonotype was detected only a few times. This chain connects TRBV7-2 to TRBJ2-3; the match to TRBD2 covers 9 bases. The CDR3 contains 18 residues. After removal of 4 bases from V and 3 bases from J, the junction contained 14 bases not matched to a gene. In germline, CDR1 is SGHTA, CDR2 FQGNSA. CDR3 region: CASSSRPGLAGYTDTQYF. In DNA form, the CDR3 reads TGTGCCAGCAGCTCACGCCCCGGGCTAGCGGGATATACAGATACGCAGTATTTT.

This clonotype has at least ten counts. The rearrangement links TRBV6-1 to TRBJ2-7; TRBD2 matches 10 bases. Germline values: CDR1 MNHNS, CDR2 SASEGT. V shed 5 bases, J shed 2 bases, and the junction held 12 bases outside the gene matches. The CDR3 runs 17 residues. CDR3 coding DNA: TGTGCCAGCAGTCAGAGGTTACCTAGCGGGGGACCCTACGAGCAGTACTTC. It is translated as CASSQRLPSGGPYEQYF.

This clonotype came up a few times. This CDR3 reads CASSFLAALSRVNEQFF. CDR3 nucleotide sequence: TGTGCCAGCAGTTTTTTAGCGGCCCTCAGTAGGGTAAATGAGCAGTTCTTC. The chain uses TRBV28 and TRBJ2-1; D is perhaps TRBD2 (6 bases). The length of the CDR3 is 17 residues. Germline-derived CDR1 and CDR2 are MDHEN and SYDVKM. V was cut by 3 bases and J by 7 bases, with 22 bases left in between.

Only one count was recorded for this clonotype. This rearrangement joins TRBV7-2 to TRBJ2-3; 10 nucleotides match TRBD2. V dropped 1 base and J dropped 5; count of bases not matched to a gene: 12. Germline V gene sequence: CDR1 SGHTA, CDR2 FQGNSA. The CDR3 has 18 amino acids. CDR3: CASSLVPSGRAPRDTQYF. In DNA, the CDR3 is TGTGCCAGCAGCTTAGTACCGAGCGGGAGGGCCCCGAGAGATACGCAGTATTTT.

V is TRBV28 and J is TRBJ2-7, with TRBD2 matching over 8 bases. The CDR3 covers 15 residues. J was trimmed by 4 bases and V by 2 bases; bases with no gene match: 7. Germline-derived CDR1 and CDR2 are MDHEN and SYDVKM. In DNA form, the CDR3 reads TGTGCCAGCAGTTTACTCAGCGGGAGATGGTACGAGCAGTACTTC. Translation: CASSLLSGRWYEQYF.

In this sample, this clonotype turned up a few times. The chain employs TRBV21-1 and TRBJ2-7; the table's D gene call, TRBD2, was not cross checked with the DNA. TRBV21-1 is reported as a pseudogene. This CDR3 region has 15 residues. The CDR3 loop reads CASSKGRLAGYEQYF. Here the CDR3 DNA reads TGTGCCAGCAGCAAAGGACGACTAGCGGGATACGAGCAGTACTTC.

This clonotype came up once. The V and J genes are TRBV20-1 and TRBJ2-3; D possibly corresponds to TRBD2 (6 bases). V was clipped by 3 bases and J by 2 bases, with 12 bases between them. The CDR3 is 14 amino acids. CDR1 is DFQATT, CDR2 SNEGSKA, per germline (reference sequence). CDR3 coding DNA: TGCAGTGCTAGTGAAGCGGGCCTCACAGATACGCAGTATTTT. Amino acids: CSASEAGLTDTQYF.

This clonotype has just a few counts. The chain carries TRBV27 and TRBJ1-5; 7 bases agree with TRBD1. Per germline, CDR1 MNHEY and CDR2 SMNVEV (reference sequence). Trimming removed 6 bases from V and 5 bases from J; junction bases left unmatched: 10. This CDR3 is 15 amino acids long. The CDR3 reads CASSSGTARDQPQHF. The CDR3 coding sequence is TGTGCCAGCAGCTCCGGGACAGCGAGGGATCAGCCCCAGCATTTT.

This chain links TRBV5-5 with TRBJ2-4, with D possibly called TRBD1 or TRBD2 (5 bases each). Near its end, the DNA agrees better with TRBJ2-7, so the J call may be wrong. The CDR3 has 15 amino acids. Germline-derived CDR1 and CDR2 are SGHKS and YYEKEE (reference sequence). The CDR3 is CASSLVGRALDEQYF. CDR3 coding DNA: TGTGCCAGCAGCTTGGTGGGGCGGGCGCTAGACGAGCAGTACTTC.

V is TRBV5-1 and J is TRBJ2-7; TRBD2 is a possible D gene (6 bases). Trimming pared 0 bases from V and 7 bases from J, leaving 20 bases between. The CDR3 is 16 residues long. From germline, CDR1 is SGHRS and CDR2 YFSETQ. DNA for the CDR3: TGCGCCAGCAGCTTGGGAGGGGTCCGCGGGGTCAATGAGCAGTACTTC. The encoded protein is CASSLGGVRGVNEQYF.

The rearrangement links TRBV7-2 to TRBJ2-3, with TRBD2 as a possible D gene (6 bases). The CDR3 loop spans 14 amino acids. The V gene's germline CDR1 is SGHTA and CDR2 FQGNSA. Trimming stripped 2 bases from V and 4 bases from J, with 10 bases between. CDR3: CASSLIAASDTQYF. The CDR3 DNA reads as TGTGCCAGCAGCTTAATAGCGGCCTCAGATACGCAGTATTTT. Based on the CDR3 plus reference TRBV7-2 and TRBJ2-3, the full variable domain is GAGVSQSPSNKVTEKGKDVELRCDPISGHTALYWYRQSLGQGLEFLIYFQGNSAPDKSGLPSDRFSAERTGGSVSTLTIQRTQQEDSAVYLCASSLIAASDTQYFGPGTRLTVL.

The genes are TRBV24-1 and TRBJ1-1; D is perhaps TRBD1 (5 bases). Germline-derived CDR1 and CDR2 are KGHDR and SFDVKD. This CDR3 region has 14 residues. Trimming shortened V by 0 bases and J by 11 bases, and 15 bases separated the two germline ends. The CDR3 spells CATSDLGGGKDAFF. The CDR3 bases are TGTGCCACCAGTGATTTGGGGGGAGGGAAGGACGCTTTCTTT.

As to this clonotype: At one boundary the junction diverges from the germline segment, which might be a read error. The V call is TRBV7-2, the J call TRBJ2-1; 11 positions match TRBD2. The V gene's germline CDR1 is SGHTA and CDR2 FQGNSA. The length of the CDR3 is 18 residues. This CDR3 is CVSSGYGSGRESGDEQFF. DNA of the CDR3: TGTGTCAGCAGCGGATACGGTAGCGGGAGGGAGTCGGGCGATGAGCAGTTCTTC.

The rearrangement joins TRBV25-1 to TRBJ2-1; possibly TRBD1 for D (5 bases). Germline lookup yields CDR1 MGHDK and CDR2 SYGVNS. This CDR3 region has 13 residues. The V end lost 4 bases, the J end lost 7 bases, and 11 bases lay between the germline ends. In DNA, the CDR3 is TGTGCCAGCAGTGGGGGCAGGCCAAATGAGCAGTTCTTC. This translates into CASSGGRPNEQFF.

The rearrangement joins TRBV29-1 to TRBJ2-1, with D possibly called TRBD1 or TRBD2 (5 bases each). The germline V gene encodes CDR1 SQVTM and CDR2 ANQGSEA. The ends were cut back, 3 bases at V and 12 bases at J, with 9 bases in the middle. CDR3 length: 10 amino acids. The CDR3 DNA sequence: TGCAGCGTTGAGGGGGTGGGGCAGTTCTTC. Translating it yields CSVEGVGQFF.

The chain uses TRBV9 and TRBJ2-1, with TRBD2 identical over 11 bases. The length of the CDR3 is 17 residues. Germline-derived CDR1 and CDR2 are SGDLS and YYNGEE. The ends lost 5 bases at V and 6 bases at J; junction bases unmatched: 13. CDR3 DNA sequence: TGTGCCAGCAGTTTGACTAGCGGGAATAGATTTCGCAATGAGCAGTTCTTC. Amino acids: CASSLTSGNRFRNEQFF.

V and J are TRBV20-1 and TRBJ2-1; D remains unclear. Germline values: CDR1 DFQATT, CDR2 SNEGSKA (reference sequence). V was clipped by 6 bases and J by 5 bases, with 14 bases between them. CDR3 size: 13 residues. The CDR3 coding sequence is TGCAGTGCCCGCGCGGAGTTTAACAATGAGCAGTTCTTC. Its translation: CSARAEFNNEQFF.

In this sample, this clonotype turned up a few times. This chain uses TRBV6-5 with TRBJ2-5; a possible D gene is TRBD2 (5 bases). Between the trimmed V and J ends, which lost 0 bases and 2 bases, there was a span of 7 bases. This CDR3 contains 14 residues. Germline assignment: CDR1 MNHEY and CDR2 SVGAGI. CDR3 DNA sequence: TGTGCCAGCAGTTACTCGAGGGTGCAAGAGACCCAGTACTTC. This translates into CASSYSRVQETQYF.

The rearrangement joins TRBV7-7 to TRBJ2-1; 8 nucleotides match TRBD2. This CDR3 contains 14 residues. V lost 7 bases, J lost 6 bases, and 8 bases stayed unmatched. CDR1 and CDR2 from the germline V gene are SSHAT and FNYEAQ (reference sequence). DNA of the CDR3: TGTGCCAGCACTCCCCTCACTAGCGGCAATGAGCAGTTCTTC. Protein sequence: CASTPLTSGNEQFF.

CDR3 residues: CASSVDRGHEQYF. The CDR3 coding sequence is TGTGCCAGCAGTGTCGACAGGGGCCACGAGCAGTACTTC. The chain carries TRBV2 and TRBJ2-7; 8 nucleotides agree with TRBD1. The trim removed 4 bases at V and 5 bases at J, leaving 4 bases unmatched. The length of the CDR3 is 13 residues. Germline V gives CDR1 SNHLY, CDR2 FYNNEI.

This clonotype was seen once. V is TRBV7-2 and J is TRBJ2-3; no reliable D call. Trimming left V 4 bases short and J 4 bases short, with 9 bases between. CDR3 length: 13 residues. Germline V gene data show CDR1 as SGHTA and CDR2 as FQGNSA. The CDR3 coding sequence is TGTGCCAGCAGCTCCGGAATTCCAGATACGCAGTATTTT. This codes for CASSSGIPDTQYF. The variable domain in full, with the rest retrieved from reference TRBV7-2 and TRBJ2-3, is GAGVSQSPSNKVTEKGKDVELRCDPISGHTALYWYRQSLGQGLEFLIYFQGNSAPDKSGLPSDRFSAERTGGSVSTLTIQRTQQEDSAVYLCASSSGIPDTQYFGPGTRLTVL.

This chain uses TRBV6-1 with TRBJ2-7; 11 bases align to TRBD2. Germline values: CDR1 MNHNS, CDR2 SASEGT. This CDR3 has 15 residues. V shed 3 bases, J shed 4 bases, and the junction held 5 bases outside the gene matches. CDR3 sequence: CASSDRTSGPYEQYF. In DNA, the CDR3 is TGTGCCAGCAGTGACCGGACTAGCGGGCCATACGAGCAGTACTTC.